What follows is one T cell receptor beta chain and its context. Repertoires were generated with immunoSEQ multiplex PCR, while TCRdb's copy carries only in-frame clones and drops some. This table holds tens of thousands of clones, 85% found once. The sample comes from a study of T cell responses to AZD1222 COVID-19 vaccine. The V end was cut by 4 bases, the J end by 1 base, with 10 bases between. From germline, CDR1 is SGHRS and CDR2 YFSETQ. The CDR3 runs 14 residues. The chain joins TRBV5-1 to TRBJ2-3, with a weak D call TRBD1 (6 bases). The receptor was isolated from an adult who received the AZD1222 COVID-19 vaccine. Material: peripheral blood, obtained 28 days after the second AZD1222 dose. CDR3 coding DNA: TGCGCCAGCAGCCCCAGACAGGGCACAGATACGCAGTATTTT. It translates to CASSPRQGTDTQYF.